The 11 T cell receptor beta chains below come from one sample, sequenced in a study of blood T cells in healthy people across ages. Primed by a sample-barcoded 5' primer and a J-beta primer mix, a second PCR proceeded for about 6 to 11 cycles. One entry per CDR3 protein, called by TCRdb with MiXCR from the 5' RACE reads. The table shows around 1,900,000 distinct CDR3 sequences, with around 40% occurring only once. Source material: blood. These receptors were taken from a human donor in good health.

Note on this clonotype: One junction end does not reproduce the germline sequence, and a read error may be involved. The CDR3 DNA sequence: TGCAGTTCTAGGGATCCCAGAGACAATCAGCCCCAGCATTTT. The encoded protein is CSSRDPRDNQPQHF. The V gene is TRBV20-1, the J gene TRBJ1-5; D gene ambiguous. This CDR3 has 14 amino acids. Germline V gives CDR1 DFQATT, CDR2 SNEGSKA (reference sequence).

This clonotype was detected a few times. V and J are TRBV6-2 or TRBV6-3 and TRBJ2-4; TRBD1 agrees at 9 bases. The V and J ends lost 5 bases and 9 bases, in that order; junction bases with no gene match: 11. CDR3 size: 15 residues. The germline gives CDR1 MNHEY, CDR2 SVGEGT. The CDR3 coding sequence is TGTGCCAGCAGTACTACCGGGACAGGGTTACTCATTCAGTACTTC. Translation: CASSTTGTGLLIQYF.

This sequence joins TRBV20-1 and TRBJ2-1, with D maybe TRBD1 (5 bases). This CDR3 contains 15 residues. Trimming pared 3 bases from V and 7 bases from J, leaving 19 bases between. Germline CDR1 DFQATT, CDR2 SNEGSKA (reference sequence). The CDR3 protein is CSARASARRGNEQFF. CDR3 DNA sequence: TGCAGTGCTAGGGCCAGCGCCCGAAGGGGTAATGAGCAGTTCTTC.

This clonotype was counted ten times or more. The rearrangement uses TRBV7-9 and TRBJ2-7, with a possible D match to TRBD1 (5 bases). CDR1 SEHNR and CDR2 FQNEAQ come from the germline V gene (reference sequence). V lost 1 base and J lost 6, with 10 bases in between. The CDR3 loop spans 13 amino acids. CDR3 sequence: CASSLVGRAEQYF. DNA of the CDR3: TGTGCCAGCAGCTTAGTTGGCAGGGCCGAGCAGTACTTC.

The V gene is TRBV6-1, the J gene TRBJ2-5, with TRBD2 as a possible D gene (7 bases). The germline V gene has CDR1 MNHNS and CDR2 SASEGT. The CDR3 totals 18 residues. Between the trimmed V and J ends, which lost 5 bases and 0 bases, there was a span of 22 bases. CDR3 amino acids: CASSTPRGAILYQETQYF. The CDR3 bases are TGTGCCAGCAGTACCCCACGGGGGGCTATACTGTACCAAGAGACCCAGTACTTC.

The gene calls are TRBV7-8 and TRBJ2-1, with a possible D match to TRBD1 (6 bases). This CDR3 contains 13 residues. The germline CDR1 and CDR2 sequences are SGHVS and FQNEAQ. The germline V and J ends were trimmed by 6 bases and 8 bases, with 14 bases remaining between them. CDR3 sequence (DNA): TGTGCCAGCAGGGGGGCAGGCACCCATGAGCAGTTCTTC. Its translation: CASRGAGTHEQFF. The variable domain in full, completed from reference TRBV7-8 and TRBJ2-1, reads GAGVSQSPRYKVAKRGQDVALRCDPISGHVSLFWYQQALGQGPEFLTYFQNEAQLDKSGLPSDRFFAERPEGSVSTLKIQRTQQEDSAVYLCASRGAGTHEQFFGPGTRLTVL.

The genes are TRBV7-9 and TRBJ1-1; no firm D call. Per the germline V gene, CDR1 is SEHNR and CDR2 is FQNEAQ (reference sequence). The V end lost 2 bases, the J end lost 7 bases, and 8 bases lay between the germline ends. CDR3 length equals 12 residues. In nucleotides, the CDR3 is TGTGCCAGCAGCTTAATCTCGTTTGAAGCTTTCTTT. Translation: CASSLISFEAFF.

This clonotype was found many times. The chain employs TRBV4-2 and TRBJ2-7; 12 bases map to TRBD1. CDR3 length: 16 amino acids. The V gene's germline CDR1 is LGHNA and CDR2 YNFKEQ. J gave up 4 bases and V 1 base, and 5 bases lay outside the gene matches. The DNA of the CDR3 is TGTGCCAGCAGCCAAGTAGGGACAGGGGGCGCGTACGAGCAGTACTTC. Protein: CASSQVGTGGAYEQYF.

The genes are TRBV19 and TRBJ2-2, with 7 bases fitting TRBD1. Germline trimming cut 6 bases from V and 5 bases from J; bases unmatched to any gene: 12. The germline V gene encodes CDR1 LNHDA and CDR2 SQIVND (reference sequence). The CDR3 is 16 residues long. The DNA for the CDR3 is TGTGCCAGTAGCCAGACAGGGTTTCCGTTAACCGGGGAGCTGTTTTTT. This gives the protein CASSQTGFPLTGELFF.

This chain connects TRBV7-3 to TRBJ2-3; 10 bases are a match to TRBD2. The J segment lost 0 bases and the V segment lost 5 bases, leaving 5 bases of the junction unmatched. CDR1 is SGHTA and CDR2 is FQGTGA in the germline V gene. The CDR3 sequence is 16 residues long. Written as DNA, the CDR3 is TGTGCCAGCAGCGAGTCTAGCGGGGGTAGCACAGATACGCAGTATTTT. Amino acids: CASSESSGGSTDTQYF.

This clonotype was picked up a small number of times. In DNA, the CDR3 is TGTGCCAGCAGTTATGCCCAGGGGGATGAAAAACTGTTTTTT. Translated, it gives CASSYAQGDEKLFF. The chain uses TRBV6-6 and TRBJ1-4, with 7 bases identical to TRBD1. This CDR3 has 14 residues. The junction had 4 bases not matched to a gene; V was cut back by 3 bases and J by 6 bases. CDR1 and CDR2 (germline): MNHNY, SVGAGI (reference sequence).